This TCR beta chain was recovered during a study of T-cell memory formation after mild COVID-19. One entry per CDR3 protein results from TCRdb running MiXCR on the 5' RACE reads. The data contain hundreds of thousands of distinct CDR3 sequences, 20% of them singletons. General study findings and limits: Contracting clones, day 15 to 85, had balanced CD4/CD8, and later expanders favored CD4+.

A word on this clonotype: Its cognate antigen is unknown.

This CDR3 contains 11 residues. Germline V gene sequence: CDR1 SNHLY, CDR2 FYNNEI. V was clipped by 10 bases and J by 2 bases, with 3 bases between them. Specimen: PBMCs or a T cell subset sorted from them (not recorded which). This TCR was sampled from an adult woman who had mild COVID-19 (a few samples of this study predate the infection). Cell type and time point are not known. The chain employs TRBV2 and TRBJ2-6, with D hard to call. For the CDR3, the DNA is TGTGCCACTACTGGGGCCAACGTCCTGACTTTC. Amino acid sequence: CATTGANVLTF.